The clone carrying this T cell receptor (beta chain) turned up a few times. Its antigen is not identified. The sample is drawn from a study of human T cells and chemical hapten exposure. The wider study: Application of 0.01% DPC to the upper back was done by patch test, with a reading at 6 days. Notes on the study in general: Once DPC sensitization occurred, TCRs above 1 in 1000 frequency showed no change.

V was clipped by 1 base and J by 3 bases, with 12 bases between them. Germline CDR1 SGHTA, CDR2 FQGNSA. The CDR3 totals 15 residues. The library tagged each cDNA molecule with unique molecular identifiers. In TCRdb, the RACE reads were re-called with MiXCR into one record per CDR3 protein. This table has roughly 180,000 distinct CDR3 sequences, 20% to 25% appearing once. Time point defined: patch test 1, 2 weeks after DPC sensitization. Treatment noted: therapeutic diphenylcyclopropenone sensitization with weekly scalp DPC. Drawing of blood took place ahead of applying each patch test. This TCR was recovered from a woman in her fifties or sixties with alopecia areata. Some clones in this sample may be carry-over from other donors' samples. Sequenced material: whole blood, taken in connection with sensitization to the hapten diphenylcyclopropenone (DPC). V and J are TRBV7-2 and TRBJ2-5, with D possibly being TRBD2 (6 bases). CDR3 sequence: CASSLGLSGEETQYF. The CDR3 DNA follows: TGTGCCAGCAGCTTAGGGCTATCGGGAGAAGAGACCCAGTACTTC.